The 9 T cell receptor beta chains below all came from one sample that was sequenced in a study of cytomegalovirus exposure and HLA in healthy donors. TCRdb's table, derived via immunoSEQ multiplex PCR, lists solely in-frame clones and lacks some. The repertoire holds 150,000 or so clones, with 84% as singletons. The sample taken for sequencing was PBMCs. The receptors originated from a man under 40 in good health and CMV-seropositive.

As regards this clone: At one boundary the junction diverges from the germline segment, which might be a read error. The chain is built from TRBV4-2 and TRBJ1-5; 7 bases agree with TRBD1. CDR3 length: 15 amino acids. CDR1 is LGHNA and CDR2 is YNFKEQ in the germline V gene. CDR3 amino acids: CASSQEGDSTQPQHF. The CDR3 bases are TGTGCCAGCAGCCAAGAAGGGGACAGCACTCAGCCCCAGCATTTT.

CDR3 sequence: CASIKRVQGEQYF. In DNA form, the CDR3 reads TGTGCCAGCATCAAACGGGTACAAGGCGAGCAGTACTTC. The rearrangement joins TRBV28 to TRBJ2-7; the D is unclear. CDR1 MDHEN and CDR2 SYDVKM come from the germline V gene. The V gene lost 7 bases and the J gene lost 6 bases, with 16 bases spanning the gap. The CDR3 is made up of 13 amino acids. Based on the CDR3 plus reference TRBV28 and TRBJ2-7, the full variable domain is DVKVTQSSRYLVKRTGEKVFLECVQDMDHENMFWYRQDPGLGLRLIYFSYDVKMKEKGDIPEGYSVSREKKERFSLILESASTNQTSMYLCASIKRVQGEQYFGPGTRLTVT.

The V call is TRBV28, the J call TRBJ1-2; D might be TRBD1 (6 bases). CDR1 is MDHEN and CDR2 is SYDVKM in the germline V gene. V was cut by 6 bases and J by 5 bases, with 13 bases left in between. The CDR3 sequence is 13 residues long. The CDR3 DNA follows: TGTGCCAGCAGCGTGGACAGTGCTTATGGCTACACCTTC. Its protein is CASSVDSAYGYTF.

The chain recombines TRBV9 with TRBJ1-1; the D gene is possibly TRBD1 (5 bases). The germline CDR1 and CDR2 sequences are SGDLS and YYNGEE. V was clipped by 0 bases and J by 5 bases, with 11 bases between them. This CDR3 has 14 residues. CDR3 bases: TGTGCCAGCAGCGTAGGGGGCTTAGGGACTGAAGCTTTCTTT. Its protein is CASSVGGLGTEAFF.

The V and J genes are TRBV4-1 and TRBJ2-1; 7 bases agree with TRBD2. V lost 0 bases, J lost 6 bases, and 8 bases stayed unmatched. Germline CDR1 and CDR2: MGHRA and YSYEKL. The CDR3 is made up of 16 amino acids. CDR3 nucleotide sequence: TGCGCCAGCAGCCAAGATTCGAGCGGGAATTCCAATGAGCAGTTCTTC. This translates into CASSQDSSGNSNEQFF.

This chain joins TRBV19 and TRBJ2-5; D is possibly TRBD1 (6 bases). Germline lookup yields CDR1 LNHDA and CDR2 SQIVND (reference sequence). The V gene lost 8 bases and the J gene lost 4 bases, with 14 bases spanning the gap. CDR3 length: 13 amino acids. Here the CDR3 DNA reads TGTGCCAGTGGAACTCAGGGGACAGAGACCCAGTACTTC. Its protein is CASGTQGTETQYF.

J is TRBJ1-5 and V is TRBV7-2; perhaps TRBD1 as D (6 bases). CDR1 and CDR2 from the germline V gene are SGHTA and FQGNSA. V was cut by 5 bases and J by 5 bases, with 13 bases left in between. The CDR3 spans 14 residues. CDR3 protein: CASSQVGGHQPQHF. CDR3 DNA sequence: TGTGCCAGCAGCCAAGTCGGGGGGCATCAGCCCCAGCATTTT.

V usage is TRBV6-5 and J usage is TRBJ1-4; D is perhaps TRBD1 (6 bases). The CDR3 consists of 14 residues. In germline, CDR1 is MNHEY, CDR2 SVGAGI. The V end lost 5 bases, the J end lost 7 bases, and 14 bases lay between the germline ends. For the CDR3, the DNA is TGTGCCAGCAGTCTCGGGACATTACCTGAAAAACTGTTTTTT. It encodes CASSLGTLPEKLFF.

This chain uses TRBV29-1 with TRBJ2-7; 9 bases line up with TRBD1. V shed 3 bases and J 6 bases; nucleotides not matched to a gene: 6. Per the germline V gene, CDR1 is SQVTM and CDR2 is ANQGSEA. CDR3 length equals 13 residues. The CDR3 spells CSVEGGQGFEQYF. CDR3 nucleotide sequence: TGCAGCGTTGAGGGGGGACAGGGCTTCGAGCAGTACTTC.